Each of the 5 T cell receptor beta chains below was sequenced from the same sample in a study of T cell responses to AZD1222 COVID-19 vaccine. The assay was immunoSEQ multiplex PCR, and TCRdb's table has in-frame clones only and misses some. The table shows some 120,000 clones, with roughly 92% occurring only once. Sequencing used peripheral blood, obtained 28 days after the second AZD1222 dose. Receptors were obtained from an adult who received the AZD1222 COVID-19 vaccine.

The chain joins TRBV7-9 to TRBJ1-2; no clear D. The CDR3 totals 14 residues. The ends were cut back, 4 bases at V and 8 bases at J, with 17 bases in the middle. Germline CDR1 SEHNR, CDR2 FQNEAQ (reference sequence). The CDR3 reads CASSWSAAGDGYTF. The CDR3 bases are TGTGCCAGCAGCTGGTCCGCAGCGGGAGACGGCTACACCTTC.

This clone was found once. This chain connects TRBV7-2 to TRBJ2-3, with D possibly matching TRBD2 (5 bases). The length of the CDR3 is 14 residues. V was trimmed by 1 base and J by 10 bases, leaving 15 bases between them. Germline assignment: CDR1 SGHTA and CDR2 FQGNSA. CDR3 in amino acids: CASSLEQKGVAQYF. The CDR3 nucleotides are TGTGCCAGCAGCTTAGAACAAAAGGGAGTTGCGCAGTATTTT.

This sequence joins TRBV6-5 and TRBJ1-6; 7 nucleotides align to TRBD1. The J segment lost 10 bases and the V segment lost 1 base, leaving 7 bases of the junction unmatched. Germline-derived CDR1 and CDR2 are MNHEY and SVGAGI. The CDR3 consists of 15 residues. The CDR3 sequence: CASSYYRGGGSPLHF. CDR3 sequence (DNA): TGTGCCAGCAGTTACTACAGGGGTGGTGGATCACCCCTCCACTTT.

The J gene is TRBJ1-5, the V gene TRBV7-2, with D hard to call. Between the trimmed V and J ends, which lost 3 bases and 6 bases, there was a span of 9 bases. Germline V CDR1 and CDR2: SGHTA, FQGNSA. The CDR3 is made up of 13 amino acids. The chain's CDR3 is CASSLSLGQPQHF. CDR3 in DNA: TGTGCCAGCAGCTTGTCGCTCGGTCAGCCCCAGCATTTT.

The V gene is TRBV6-5, the J gene TRBJ1-3; D is possibly TRBD1 (5 bases). The CDR3 runs to 13 residues. V was cut by 2 bases and J by 9 bases, with 11 bases left in between. Germline V lookup: CDR1 MNHEY, CDR2 SVGAGI. This CDR3 is CASSYESGGTIYF. CDR3 bases: TGTGCCAGCAGTTACGAATCGGGGGGCACCATATATTTT.